This entry features one T cell receptor beta chain sequence. The antigen remains unidentified. TCRdb re-called the 5' RACE reads with MiXCR, one entry per CDR3 protein. This table has hundreds of thousands of distinct CDR3 sequences, less than 9.5% appearing once. This specimen comes from a study of CD8 T cells in ankylosing spondylitis. General observations from the study: Disease-linked clones were CD8+ and relatively rare in peripheral blood. According to the report, clones linked to the disease were significantly enriched in matched synovial fluid samples taken from ankylosing spondylitis patients.

The CDR3 sequence is 15 residues long. Germline V gives CDR1 SEHNR, CDR2 FQNEAQ (reference sequence). The V gene lost 0 bases and the J gene lost 6 bases, with 12 bases spanning the gap. Material for sequencing was blood, either unsorted or a sorted T cell fraction (not recorded which). This TCR derives from a female donor with ankylosing spondylitis or in good health (not recorded which). The rearrangement links TRBV7-9 to TRBJ2-1; D not certain. CDR3 region: CASSLANGVGNEQFF. CDR3 nucleotide sequence: TGTGCCAGCAGCTTAGCAAATGGGGTGGGCAATGAGCAGTTCTTC.